This TCR beta chain was captured by sequencing in a study of T cell responses to AZD1222 COVID-19 vaccine. The study's findings and limits: Clonal diversity may have been underestimated, and the donors were mostly white British, with more females than males. Breadth and depth of Spike-specific TCRs rose after two AZD1222 doses. Researchers report vaccine-associated CD4 TCRs spanning spike, with dominance at 160-218 and 743-854.

Measured with immunoSEQ multiplex PCR; TCRdb has only the in-frame clones, and not every one. The table shows about 150,000 clones, with 75% to 95% occurring only once. As for this clone: Its antigen remains unknown.

The CDR3 loop spans 16 amino acids. Trimming took off 0 bases at V and 4 bases at J, with 13 bases between the two ends. From germline, CDR1 is LGHDT and CDR2 YNNKEL (reference sequence). This TCR was sampled from an adult who received the AZD1222 COVID-19 vaccine. The chain employs TRBV3-1 (or the pseudogene TRBV3-2) and TRBJ2-1; D not resolved. The material sequenced was peripheral blood, taken 28 days after the second AZD1222 dose. CDR3 sequence (DNA): TGTGCCAGCAGCCAAGATCCCAGCCCCCTTTACAATGAGCAGTTCTTC. It codes for CASSQDPSPLYNEQFF.